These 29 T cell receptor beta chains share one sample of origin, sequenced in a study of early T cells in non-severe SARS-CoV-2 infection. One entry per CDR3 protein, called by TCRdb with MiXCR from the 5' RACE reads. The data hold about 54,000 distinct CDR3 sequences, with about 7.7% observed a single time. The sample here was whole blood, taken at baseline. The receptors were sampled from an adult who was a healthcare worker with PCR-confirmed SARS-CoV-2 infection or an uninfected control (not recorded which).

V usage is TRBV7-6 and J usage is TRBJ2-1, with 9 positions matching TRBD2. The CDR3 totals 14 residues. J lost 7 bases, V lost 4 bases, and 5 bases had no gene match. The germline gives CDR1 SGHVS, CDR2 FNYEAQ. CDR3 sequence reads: CASSSSGKRNEQFF. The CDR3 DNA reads TGTGCCAGCAGCTCTAGCGGGAAAAGGAATGAGCAGTTCTTC.

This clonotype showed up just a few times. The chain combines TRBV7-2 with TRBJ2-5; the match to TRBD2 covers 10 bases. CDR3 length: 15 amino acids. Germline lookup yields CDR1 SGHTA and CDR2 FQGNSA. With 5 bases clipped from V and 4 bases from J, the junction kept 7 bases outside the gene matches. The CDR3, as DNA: TGTGCCAGCAGCGACTCCTTAGCGGGGGGAGAGACCCAGTACTTC. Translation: CASSDSLAGGETQYF.

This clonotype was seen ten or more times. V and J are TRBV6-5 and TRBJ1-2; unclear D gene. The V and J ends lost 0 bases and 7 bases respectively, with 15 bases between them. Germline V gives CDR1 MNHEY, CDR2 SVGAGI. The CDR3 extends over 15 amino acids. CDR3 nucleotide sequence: TGTGCCAGCAGTTACTCGACTTATTCCGGGTCTGGCTACACCTTC. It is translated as CASSYSTYSGSGYTF.

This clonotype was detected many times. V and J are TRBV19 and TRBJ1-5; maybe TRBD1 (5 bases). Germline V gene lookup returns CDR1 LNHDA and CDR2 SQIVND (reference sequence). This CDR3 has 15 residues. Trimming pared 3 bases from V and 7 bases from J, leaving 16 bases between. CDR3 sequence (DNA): TGTGCCAGTAGTATCCTGAGGGGCGCAGGCCAGCCCCAGCATTTT. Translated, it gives CASSILRGAGQPQHF.

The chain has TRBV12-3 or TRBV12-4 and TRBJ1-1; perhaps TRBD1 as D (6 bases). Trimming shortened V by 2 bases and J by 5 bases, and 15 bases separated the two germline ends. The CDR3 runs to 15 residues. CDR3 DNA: TGTGCCAGCAGTTTAAGACAGGTTTCTGGGACTGAAGCTTTCTTT. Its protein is CASSLRQVSGTEAFF.

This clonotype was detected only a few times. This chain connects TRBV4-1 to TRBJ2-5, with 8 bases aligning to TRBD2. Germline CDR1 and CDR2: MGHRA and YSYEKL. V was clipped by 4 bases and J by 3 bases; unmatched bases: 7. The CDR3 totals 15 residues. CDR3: CASSPLGTREETQYF. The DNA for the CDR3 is TGCGCCAGCAGCCCGCTTGGGACTAGGGAAGAGACCCAGTACTTC.

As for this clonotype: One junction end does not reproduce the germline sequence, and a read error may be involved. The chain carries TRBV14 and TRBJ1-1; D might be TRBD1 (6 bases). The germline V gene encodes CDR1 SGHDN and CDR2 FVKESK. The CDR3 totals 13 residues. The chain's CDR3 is CASTQAGAGGAFF. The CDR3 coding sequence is TGTGCCAGCACCCAAGCGGGGGCCGGGGGAGCTTTCTTT.

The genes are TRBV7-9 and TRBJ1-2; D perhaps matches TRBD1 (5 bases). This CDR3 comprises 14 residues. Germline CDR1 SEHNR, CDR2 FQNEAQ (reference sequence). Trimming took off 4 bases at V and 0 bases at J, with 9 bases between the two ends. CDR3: CASSSRASNYGYTF. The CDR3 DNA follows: TGTGCCAGCAGCTCCAGGGCCTCTAACTATGGCTACACCTTC.

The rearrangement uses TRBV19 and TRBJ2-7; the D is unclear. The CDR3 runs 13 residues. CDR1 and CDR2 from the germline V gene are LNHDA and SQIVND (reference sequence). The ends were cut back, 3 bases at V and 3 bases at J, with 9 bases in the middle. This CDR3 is CASSIGRIYEQYF. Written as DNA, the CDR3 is TGTGCCAGTAGTATCGGACGTATCTACGAGCAGTACTTC.

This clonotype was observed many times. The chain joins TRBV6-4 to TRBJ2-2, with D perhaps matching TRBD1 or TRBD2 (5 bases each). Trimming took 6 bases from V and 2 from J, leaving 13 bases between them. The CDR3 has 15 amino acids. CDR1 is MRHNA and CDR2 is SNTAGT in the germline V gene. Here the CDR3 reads CASSPAGTNTGELFF. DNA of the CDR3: TGTGCCAGCAGCCCCGCAGGGACCAACACCGGGGAGCTGTTTTTT.

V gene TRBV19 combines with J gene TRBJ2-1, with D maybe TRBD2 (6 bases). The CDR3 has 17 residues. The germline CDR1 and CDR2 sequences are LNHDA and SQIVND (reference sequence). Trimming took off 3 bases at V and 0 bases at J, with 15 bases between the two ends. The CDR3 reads CASSISGTASSYNEQFF. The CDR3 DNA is TGTGCCAGTAGTATCTCAGGGACTGCTAGCTCCTACAATGAGCAGTTCTTC.

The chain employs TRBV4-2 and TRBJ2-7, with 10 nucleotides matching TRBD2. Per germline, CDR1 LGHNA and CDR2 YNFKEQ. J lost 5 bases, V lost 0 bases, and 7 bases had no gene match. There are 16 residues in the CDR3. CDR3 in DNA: TGTGCCAGCAGCCAAGATGAGGCTAGCGGGAGCAACGAGCAGTACTTC. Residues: CASSQDEASGSNEQYF.

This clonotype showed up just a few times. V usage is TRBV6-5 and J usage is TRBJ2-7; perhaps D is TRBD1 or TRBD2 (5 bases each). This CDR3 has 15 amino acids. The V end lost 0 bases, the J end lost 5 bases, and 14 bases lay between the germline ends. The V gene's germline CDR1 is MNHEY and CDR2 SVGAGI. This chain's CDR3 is CASSYSRNRGDEQYF. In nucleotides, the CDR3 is TGTGCCAGCAGTTACTCGAGGAACCGGGGCGACGAGCAGTACTTC.

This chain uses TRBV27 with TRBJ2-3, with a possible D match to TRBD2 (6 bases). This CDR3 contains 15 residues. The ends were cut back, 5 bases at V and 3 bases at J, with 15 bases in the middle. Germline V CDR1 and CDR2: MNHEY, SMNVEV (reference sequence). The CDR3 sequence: CASSPPNSGTDTQYF. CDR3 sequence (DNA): TGTGCCAGCAGTCCACCAAATAGCGGAACAGATACGCAGTATTTT.

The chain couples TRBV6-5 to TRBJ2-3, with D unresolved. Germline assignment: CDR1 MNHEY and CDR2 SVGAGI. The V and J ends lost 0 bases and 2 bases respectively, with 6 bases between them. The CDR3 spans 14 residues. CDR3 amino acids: CASSYSQTTDTQYF. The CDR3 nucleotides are TGTGCCAGCAGTTACTCGCAGACCACAGATACGCAGTATTTT.

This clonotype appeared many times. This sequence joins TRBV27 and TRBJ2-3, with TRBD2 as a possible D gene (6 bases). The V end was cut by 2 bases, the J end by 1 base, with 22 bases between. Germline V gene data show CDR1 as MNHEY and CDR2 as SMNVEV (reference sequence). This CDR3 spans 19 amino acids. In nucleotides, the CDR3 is TGTGCCAGCAGTTTAGGCCCTGCGGGACCCCCTAGTGGCACAGATACGCAGTATTTT. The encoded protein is CASSLGPAGPPSGTDTQYF.

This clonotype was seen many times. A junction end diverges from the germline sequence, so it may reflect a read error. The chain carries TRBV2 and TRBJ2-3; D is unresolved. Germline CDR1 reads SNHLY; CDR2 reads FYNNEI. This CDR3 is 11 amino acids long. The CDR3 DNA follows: TGTGCCAGCAGGAGGCTCGACGGCTGCTTATTT. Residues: CASRRLDGCLF.

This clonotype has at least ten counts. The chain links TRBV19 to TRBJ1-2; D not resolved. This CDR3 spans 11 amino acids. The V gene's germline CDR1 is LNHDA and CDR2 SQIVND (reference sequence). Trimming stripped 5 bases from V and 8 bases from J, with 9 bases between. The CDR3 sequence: CASSAYGGYTF. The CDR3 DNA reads TGTGCCAGTAGTGCGTACGGCGGCTACACCTTC.

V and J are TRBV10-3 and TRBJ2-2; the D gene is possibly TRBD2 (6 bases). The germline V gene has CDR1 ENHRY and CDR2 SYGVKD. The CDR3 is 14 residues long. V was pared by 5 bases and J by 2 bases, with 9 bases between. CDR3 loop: CAISRDLNTGELFF. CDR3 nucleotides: TGTGCCATCAGTAGGGACTTAAACACCGGGGAGCTGTTTTTT.

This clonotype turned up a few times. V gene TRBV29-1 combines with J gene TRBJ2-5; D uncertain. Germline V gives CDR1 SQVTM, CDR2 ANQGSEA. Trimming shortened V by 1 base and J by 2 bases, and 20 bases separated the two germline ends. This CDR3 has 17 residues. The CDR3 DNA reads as TGCAGCGTTGAAGGAGGACCACCGAACTTCCAGCAAGAGACCCAGTACTTC. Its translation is CSVEGGPPNFQQETQYF.

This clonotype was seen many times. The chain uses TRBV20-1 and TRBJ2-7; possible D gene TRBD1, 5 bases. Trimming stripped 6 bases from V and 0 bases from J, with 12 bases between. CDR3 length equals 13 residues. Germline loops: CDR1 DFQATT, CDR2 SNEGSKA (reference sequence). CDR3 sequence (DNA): TGCAGTGCCGCAGACAGCAGCTCCTACGAGCAGTACTTC. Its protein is CSAADSSSYEQYF.

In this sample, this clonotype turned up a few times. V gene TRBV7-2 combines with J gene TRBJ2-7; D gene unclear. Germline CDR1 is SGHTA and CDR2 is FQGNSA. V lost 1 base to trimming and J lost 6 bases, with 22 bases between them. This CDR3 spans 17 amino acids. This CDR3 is CASSLVLGLLGISEQYF. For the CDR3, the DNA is TGTGCCAGCAGCTTAGTCCTCGGCCTTCTAGGAATAAGCGAGCAGTACTTC. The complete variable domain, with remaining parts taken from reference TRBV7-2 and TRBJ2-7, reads GAGVSQSPSNKVTEKGKDVELRCDPISGHTALYWYRQSLGQGLEFLIYFQGNSAPDKSGLPSDRFSAERTGGSVSTLTIQRTQQEDSAVYLCASSLVLGLLGISEQYFGPGTRLTVT.

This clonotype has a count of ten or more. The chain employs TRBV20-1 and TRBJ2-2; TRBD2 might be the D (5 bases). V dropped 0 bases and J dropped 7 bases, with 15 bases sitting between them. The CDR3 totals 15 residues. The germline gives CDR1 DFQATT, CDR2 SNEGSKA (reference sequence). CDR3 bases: TGCAGTGCTAGAGAGGCCCTATATCGGGACGGGGAGCTGTTTTTT. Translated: CSAREALYRDGELFF.

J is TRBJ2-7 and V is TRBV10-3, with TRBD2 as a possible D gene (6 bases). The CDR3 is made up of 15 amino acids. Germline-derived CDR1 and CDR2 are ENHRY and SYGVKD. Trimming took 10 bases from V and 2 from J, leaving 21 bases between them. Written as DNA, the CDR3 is TGTGCCACCCGCCCTTGGGCAGCGGGTACCTACGAGCAGTACTTC. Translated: CATRPWAAGTYEQYF.

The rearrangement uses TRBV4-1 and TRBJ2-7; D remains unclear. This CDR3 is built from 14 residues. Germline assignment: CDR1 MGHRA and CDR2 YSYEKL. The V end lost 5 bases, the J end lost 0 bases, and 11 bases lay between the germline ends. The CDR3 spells CASSATGPSYEQYF. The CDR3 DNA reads TGCGCCAGCAGCGCGACGGGCCCCTCCTACGAGCAGTACTTC.

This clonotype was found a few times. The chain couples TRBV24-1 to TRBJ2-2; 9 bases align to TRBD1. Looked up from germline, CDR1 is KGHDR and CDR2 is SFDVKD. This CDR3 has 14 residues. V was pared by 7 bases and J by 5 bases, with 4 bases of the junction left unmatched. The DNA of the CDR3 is TGTGCCACCAGGGGACAGGGAAAAACCGGGGAGCTGTTTTTT. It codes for CATRGQGKTGELFF.

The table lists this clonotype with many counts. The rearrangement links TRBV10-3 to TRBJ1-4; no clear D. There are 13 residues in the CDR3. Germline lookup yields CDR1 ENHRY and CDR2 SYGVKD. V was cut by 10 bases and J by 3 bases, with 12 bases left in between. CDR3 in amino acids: CATCRAPNEKLFF. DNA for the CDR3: TGTGCCACCTGCCGGGCGCCTAATGAAAAACTGTTTTTT.

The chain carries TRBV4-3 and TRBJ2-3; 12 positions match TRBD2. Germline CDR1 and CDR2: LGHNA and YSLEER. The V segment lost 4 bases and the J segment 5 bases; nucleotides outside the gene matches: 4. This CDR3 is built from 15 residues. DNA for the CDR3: TGCGCCAGCAGCCCGGGACTAGCGGGCGGAGATACGCAGTATTTT. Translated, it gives CASSPGLAGGDTQYF.

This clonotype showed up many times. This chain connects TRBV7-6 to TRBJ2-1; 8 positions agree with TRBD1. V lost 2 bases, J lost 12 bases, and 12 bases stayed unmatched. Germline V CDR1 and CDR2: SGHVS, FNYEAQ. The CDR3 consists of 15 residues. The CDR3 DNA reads TGTGCCAGCAGCTTATTCGGGACAGGCCCTCACGGGCAGTTCTTC. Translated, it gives CASSLFGTGPHGQFF.